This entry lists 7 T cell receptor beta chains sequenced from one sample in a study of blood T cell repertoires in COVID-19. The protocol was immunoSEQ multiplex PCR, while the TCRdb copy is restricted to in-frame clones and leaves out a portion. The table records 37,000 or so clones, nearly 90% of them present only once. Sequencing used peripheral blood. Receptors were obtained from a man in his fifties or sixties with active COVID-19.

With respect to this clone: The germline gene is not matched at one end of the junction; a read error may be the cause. DNA for the CDR3: TGTGCCGGCAGCTTAGGGGGTAGCGGCTCCTACAATGAGCAGTTCTTC. Translated, it gives CAGSLGGSGSYNEQFF. The chain links TRBV7-8 to TRBJ2-1; either TRBD1 or TRBD2 may fit D (6 bases each). This CDR3 is 16 amino acids long. Germline lookup yields CDR1 SGHVS and CDR2 FQNEAQ.

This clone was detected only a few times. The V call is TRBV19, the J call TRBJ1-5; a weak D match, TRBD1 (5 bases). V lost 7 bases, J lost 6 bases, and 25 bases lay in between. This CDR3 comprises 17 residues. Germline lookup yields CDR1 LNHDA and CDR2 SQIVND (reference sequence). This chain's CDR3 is CASTPPEGLTAGQPQHF. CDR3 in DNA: TGTGCCAGTACTCCGCCGGAGGGACTCACGGCCGGTCAGCCCCAGCATTTT.

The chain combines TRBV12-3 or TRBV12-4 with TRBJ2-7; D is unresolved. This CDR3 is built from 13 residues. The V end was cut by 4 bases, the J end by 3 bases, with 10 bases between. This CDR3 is CASSSSGGYEQYF. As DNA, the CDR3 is TGTGCCAGCAGTTCGAGTGGCGGCTACGAGCAGTACTTC.

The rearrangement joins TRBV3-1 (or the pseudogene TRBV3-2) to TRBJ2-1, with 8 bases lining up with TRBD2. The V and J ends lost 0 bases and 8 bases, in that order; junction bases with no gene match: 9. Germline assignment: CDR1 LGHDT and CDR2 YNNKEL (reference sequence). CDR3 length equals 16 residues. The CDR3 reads CASSQEEGLDLDEQFF. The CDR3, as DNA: TGTGCCAGCAGCCAAGAGGAGGGACTAGATTTGGATGAGCAGTTCTTC.

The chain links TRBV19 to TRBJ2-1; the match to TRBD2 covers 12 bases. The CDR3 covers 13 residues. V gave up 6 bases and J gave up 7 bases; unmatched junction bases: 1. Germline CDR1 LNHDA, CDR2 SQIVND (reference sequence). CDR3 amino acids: CASRTSGSNEQFF. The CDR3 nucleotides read TGTGCCAGTAGGACTAGCGGGAGTAATGAGCAGTTCTTC. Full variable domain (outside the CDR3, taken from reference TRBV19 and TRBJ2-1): DGGITQSPKYLFRKEGQNVTLSCEQNLNHDAMYWYRQDPGQGLRLIYYSQIVNDFQKGDIAEGYSVSREKKESFPLTVTSAQKNPTAFYLCASRTSGSNEQFFGPGTRLTVL.

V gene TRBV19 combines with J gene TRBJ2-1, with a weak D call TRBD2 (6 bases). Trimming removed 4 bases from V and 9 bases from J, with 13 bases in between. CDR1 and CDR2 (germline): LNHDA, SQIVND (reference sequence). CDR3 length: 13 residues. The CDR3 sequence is CASSRGLIGEQFF. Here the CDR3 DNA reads TGTGCCAGTAGTAGAGGACTAATTGGTGAGCAGTTCTTC.

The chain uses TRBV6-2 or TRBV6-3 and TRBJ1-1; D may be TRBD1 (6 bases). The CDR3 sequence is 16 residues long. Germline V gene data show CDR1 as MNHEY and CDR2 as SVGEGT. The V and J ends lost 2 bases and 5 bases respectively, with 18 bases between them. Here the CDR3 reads CASSYLQGSAWTEAFF. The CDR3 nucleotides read TGTGCCAGCAGTTACCTCCAGGGGTCAGCGTGGACTGAAGCTTTCTTT.